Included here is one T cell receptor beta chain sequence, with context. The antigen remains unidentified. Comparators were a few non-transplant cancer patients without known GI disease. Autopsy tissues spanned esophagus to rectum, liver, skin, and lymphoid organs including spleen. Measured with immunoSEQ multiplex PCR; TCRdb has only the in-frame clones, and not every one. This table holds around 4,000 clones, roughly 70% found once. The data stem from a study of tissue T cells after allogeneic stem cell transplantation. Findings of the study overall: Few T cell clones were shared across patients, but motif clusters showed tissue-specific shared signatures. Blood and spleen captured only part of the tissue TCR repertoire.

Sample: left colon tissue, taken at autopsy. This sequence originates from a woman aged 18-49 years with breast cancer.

CDR3: CASSPGGGENQPQHF. The DNA for the CDR3 is TGTGCCAGCAGCCCAGGAGGGGGGGAAAATCAGCCCCAGCATTTT. V gene TRBV7-2 combines with J gene TRBJ1-5; D may be TRBD1 (6 bases). Between the trimmed V and J ends, which lost 5 bases and 4 bases, there was a span of 15 bases. The V gene's germline CDR1 is SGHTA and CDR2 FQGNSA. CDR3 length: 15 amino acids.